The rows below give T cell receptor beta chains drawn from one sample of a study of identical twins. TCRdb reprocessed the 5' RACE reads via MiXCR and lists one record per CDR3 protein. The sample holds over 200,000 distinct CDR3 sequences; approximately 7.1% are singletons and the top ten take just over 14%. A further study also used this sample, focusing on T cells expressing NK-cell markers.

Material: CD8+ T cells sorted from blood. The receptors originated from a woman under 30 in good health. Both conserved end residues are part of each CDR3. Some rows have no size entry. The others give once, few or many, or a class for an expanded clone.

many	TRBV29-1	TRBJ2-1	16	CSVETGRKSSYNEQFF
.	TRBV27	TRBJ1-5	16	CASSPTTGEFNQHQHF
many	TRBV12-3/TRBV12-4	TRBJ1-3	15	CASNQAIDTGNTIYF
many	TRBV9	TRBJ2-3	16	CASSVGPGGPSDTQYF
many	TRBV30	TRBJ2-1	11	CACGQSDEQFF
.	TRBV20-1	TRBJ2-3	15	CSATPQAGGLDTQYF
.	TRBV10-3	TRBJ1-2	12	CATPGNPYGYTF
many	TRBV5-1	TRBJ1-1	15	CASSLFTGRNTEAFF
.	TRBV7-8	TRBJ1-4	14	CASSLGSLNEKLFF
many	TRBV5-1	TRBJ2-5	16	CASSLVLSGGEETQYF
.	TRBV9	TRBJ1-2	11	CASSTTGDATF
.	TRBV9	TRBJ2-7	14	CASSSRGAPNEQYF
few	TRBV6-1	TRBJ1-1	18	CASGGDPWARNMNTEAFF
few	TRBV29-1	TRBJ1-2	12	CSVELRHYGYTF
many	TRBV7-9	TRBJ2-1	15	CASSFTSGSRHEQFF
.	TRBV29-1	TRBJ2-1	11	CSTPYGGNGVF
.	TRBV7-8	TRBJ2-1	15	CASSSGQGDRDEQFF
many	TRBV5-1	TRBJ2-1	12	CASSYRYNEQFF
few	TRBV27	TRBJ2-7	15	CASSLTPGITYEQYF
many	TRBV20-1	TRBJ2-1	17	CSARDPISLREYNEQFF
few	TRBV5-1	TRBJ2-7	21	CASSLVGGRGLAGGPAAQQYF
few	TRBV6-1	TRBJ1-1	15	CASWYGDRGGTEAFF
.	TRBV6-2/TRBV6-3	TRBJ2-2	14	CASSYSPSTGELFF
few	TRBV27	TRBJ1-1	14	CASSLFGTNTEAFF
many	TRBV5-1	TRBJ2-1	15	CASSCHWGEYNEQFF
many	TRBV7-2	TRBJ1-2	13	CAILPQTNYGYTF
many	TRBV7-8	TRBJ2-3	15	CASSLSGAITDTQYF
few	TRBV6-2/TRBV6-3	TRBJ2-2	14	CAIKLGTGTGELFF
many	TRBV5-1	TRBJ1-3	12	CASSFSGNTIYF
few	TRBV4-1	TRBJ2-2	14	CASSQDGATGELFF
many	TRBV7-7	TRBJ2-1	15	CASSLTSTGYNEQFF
few	TRBV19	TRBJ2-7	15	CASSIQVGGDYEQYF
many	TRBV27	TRBJ2-7	14	CASSSGVRGYEQYF
.	TRBV19	TRBJ1-4	12	CASTGTVEKLFF
many	TRBV12-3/TRBV12-4	TRBJ2-7	13	CASRGIEAYEQYF
few	TRBV11-2	TRBJ2-7	15	CASSFPGGTGGEQYF
.	TRBV6-1	TRBJ2-3	15	CASSELLPAGDTQYF
few	TRBV9	TRBJ2-5	16	CASSPPTSGDQETQYF
few	TRBV9	TRBJ2-5	15	CASSAPLGAQETQYF
.	TRBV18	TRBJ2-7	17	CASSPPRQGYSPYEQYF
.	TRBV6-1	TRBJ2-7	16	CASSSESGGAFYEQYF
.	TRBV20-1	TRBJ2-3	19	CSARDHGRGLPTSTDTQYF